This TCR beta chain derives from a study of T cells after yellow fever vaccination. Points from the study as a whole: Detected again after the booster were most primary-vaccination clones, at almost 97% CD4 and approximately 90% CD8. Few clonotypes appeared in both CD4 and CD8 compartments. Faster peaking, at day 5 versus 15, marked a secondary response that was weaker.

This clonotype was counted between two and nine times. Its antigen is still unknown. The authors made TCR cDNA by 5'RACE template switching, adding a universal primer site and UMIs. TCRdb redid the calling of the 5' RACE reads with MiXCR, one entry per CDR3 protein. The table has 610,000 or so distinct CDR3 sequences, around an eighth seen once; the top ten hold just under 15%. Germline V gene sequence: CDR1 MNHEY, CDR2 SMNVEV (reference sequence). The CDR3 extends over 15 amino acids. V was pared by 5 bases and J by 2 bases, with 13 bases between. This chain uses TRBV27 with TRBJ2-1; perhaps TRBD2 as D (6 bases). This specimen consisted of PBMCs, obtained on the day of the yellow fever booster vaccination. The TCR was taken from a man aged 25-45 years who received the YFV17D yellow fever vaccine. The CDR3: CASSPLGLPYNEQFF. CDR3 coding DNA: TGTGCCAGCAGTCCCCTCGGACTACCCTACAATGAGCAGTTCTTC.